The 17 T cell receptor beta chains reported below all come from one sample, sequenced in a study of T cell responses to AZD1222 COVID-19 vaccine. TCRdb's copy holds only in-frame clones and misses some; the assay was immunoSEQ multiplex PCR. The table includes 150,000 or so clones, around 89% detected once. The sequenced sample was peripheral blood, obtained on day 0 of MenACWY control vaccination. The receptors stem from an adult in good health.

This rearrangement joins TRBV5-6 to TRBJ1-5; tentative D call: TRBD1 (6 bases). Germline V gene lookup returns CDR1 SGHDT and CDR2 YYEEEE. V lost 4 bases, J lost 1 base, and 12 bases lay in between. The CDR3 spans 15 residues. The CDR3 DNA sequence: TGTGCCAGCAGCAGCCGACAGGTGAGCAATCAGCCCCAGCATTTT. It yields the protein CASSSRQVSNQPQHF.

The chain uses TRBV7-6 and TRBJ1-2; D gene ambiguous. V was shortened by 5 bases and J by 7 bases, with 26 bases between the two germline ends. CDR3 length: 17 residues. CDR1 and CDR2 from the germline V gene are SGHVS and FNYEAQ. DNA for the CDR3: TGTGCCAGCAGCCCAACACCGCCGGGCACCGGTTTTGGTGGCTACACCTTC. Protein: CASSPTPPGTGFGGYTF.

The chain joins TRBV5-1 to TRBJ2-3, with TRBD2 identical over 7 bases. V lost 5 bases to trimming and J lost 7 bases; unmatched junction nucleotides: 10. The germline V gene encodes CDR1 SGHRS and CDR2 YFSETQ. This CDR3 comprises 14 residues. This CDR3 reads CASSYGLVGNTQYF. DNA for the CDR3: TGCGCCAGCAGTTACGGACTAGTTGGAAATACGCAGTATTTT.

Only one count was recorded for this clone. The chain links TRBV7-2 to TRBJ2-2; D unresolved. The CDR3 has 12 amino acids. CDR1 and CDR2 (germline): SGHTA, FQGNSA. The germline V and J ends were trimmed by 5 bases and 8 bases, with 9 bases remaining between them. In nucleotides, the CDR3 is TGTGCCAGCAGCGCCCATTCGGGGGAGCTGTTTTTT. Amino acid sequence: CASSAHSGELFF.

This rearrangement joins TRBV7-9 to TRBJ2-2, with D uncertain. The CDR3 contains 13 residues. The germline gives CDR1 SEHNR, CDR2 FQNEAQ (reference sequence). V was trimmed by 1 base and J by 2 bases, leaving 2 bases between them. The CDR3 protein is CASSLENTGELFF. In DNA, the CDR3 is TGTGCCAGCAGCTTAGAAAACACCGGGGAGCTGTTTTTT.

This clone was observed many times. This chain links TRBV3-1 (or the pseudogene TRBV3-2) with TRBJ2-4; 10 bases are a match to TRBD2. V shed 2 bases and J 9 bases; nucleotides not matched to a gene: 4. Germline V lookup: CDR1 LGHDT, CDR2 YNNKEL (reference sequence). CDR3 size: 14 residues. The CDR3 DNA follows: TGTGCCAGCAGCCAAACTAGCGGGAAGGTCATTCAGTACTTC. Its translation: CASSQTSGKVIQYF.

The chain combines TRBV11-2 with TRBJ2-7; the match to TRBD2 covers 13 bases. The ends lost 5 bases at V and 6 bases at J; junction bases unmatched: 4. This CDR3 has 14 amino acids. Germline V gene data show CDR1 as SGHAT and CDR2 as FQNNGV. The CDR3 nucleotides read TGTGCCAGCAGCCTACTAGCGGGAGGGACCGAGCAGTACTTC. Translation: CASSLLAGGTEQYF.

The CDR3 sequence: CASSADRVITRGYTF. DNA for the CDR3: TGTGCCAGCAGCGCCGACAGGGTTATTACTCGGGGCTACACCTTC. The gene calls are TRBV7-9 and TRBJ1-2; 7 bases map to TRBD1. Germline CDR1 reads SEHNR; CDR2 reads FQNEAQ (reference sequence). The CDR3 is 15 amino acids. V lost 5 bases and J lost 8; bases outside the gene matches: 14.

Of note for this clone: The same CDR3 also results from other DNA sequences found in this sample. The chain recombines TRBV5-1 with TRBJ2-7, with 9 bases lining up with TRBD1. The CDR3 runs to 15 residues. Germline CDR1 is SGHRS and CDR2 is YFSETQ. Losses at the gene ends were 2 bases for V and 6 bases for J; bases not matched to a gene: 9. CDR3 region: CASSFSGTGQGEQYF. The CDR3 DNA reads TGCGCCAGCAGCTTCTCCGGGACAGGGCAAGGCGAGCAGTACTTC.

The chain uses TRBV13 and TRBJ2-2; the D gene is possibly TRBD2 (6 bases). Germline lookup yields CDR1 PRHDT and CDR2 FYEKMQ (reference sequence). Trimming removed 3 bases at V and 6 bases at J, with 8 bases between. The CDR3 is 13 residues long. In DNA form, the CDR3 reads TGTGCCAGCAGCTTTACTAGCCCCGGGGAGCTGTTTTTT. Its translation is CASSFTSPGELFF.

V and J are TRBV6-5 and TRBJ2-2; D is possibly TRBD1 (6 bases). With 6 bases removed from V and 1 base from J, the gap between germline ends came to 12 bases. The CDR3 is 15 amino acids. The V gene's germline CDR1 is MNHEY and CDR2 SVGAGI. As DNA, the CDR3 is TGTGCCAGCAGGGCTACAGGGAGGAACACCGGGGAGCTGTTTTTT. Translating it yields CASRATGRNTGELFF.

The chain joins TRBV7-3 to TRBJ2-7; D is unresolved. Germline lookup yields CDR1 SGHTA and CDR2 FQGTGA. The CDR3 totals 13 residues. The germline V and J ends were trimmed by 5 bases and 7 bases, with 15 bases remaining between them. Here the CDR3 DNA reads TGTGCCAGCAGCCCTGGGCCTCAAAGGGAGCAGTACTTC. This gives the protein CASSPGPQREQYF.

Notes on this clone: This sample includes further DNA sequences coding for the same CDR3. The chain joins TRBV7-2 to TRBJ2-1; tentative D call: TRBD1 (6 bases). The CDR3 totals 15 residues. Germline CDR1 is SGHTA and CDR2 is FQGNSA. Deletions cut 3 bases from V and 0 bases from J, with 9 bases between. Here the CDR3 DNA reads TGTGCCAGCAGCTTGACAGGTGGCTCCTACAATGAGCAGTTCTTC. The encoded protein is CASSLTGGSYNEQFF.

The gene calls are TRBV6-5 and TRBJ2-2; weak D call: TRBD1 (5 bases). V lost 4 bases to trimming and J lost 5 bases, with 8 bases between them. The CDR3 extends over 13 amino acids. Looked up from germline, CDR1 is MNHEY and CDR2 is SVGAGI. In DNA form, the CDR3 reads TGTGCCAGCAGTTCCAGGGATACCGGGGAGCTGTTTTTT. Translation: CASSSRDTGELFF.

The gene calls are TRBV19 and TRBJ1-1, with unresolved D. The CDR3 length is 16 residues. Germline V gene lookup returns CDR1 LNHDA and CDR2 SQIVND (reference sequence). V lost 2 bases, J lost 3 bases, and 16 bases lay in between. The CDR3 loop is CASSISRTAWDTEAFF. The CDR3 nucleotides read TGTGCCAGTAGTATATCCCGGACGGCTTGGGACACTGAAGCTTTCTTT.

The rearrangement uses TRBV7-9 and TRBJ2-2, with D uncertain. The CDR3 covers 16 residues. V dropped 5 bases and J dropped 5 bases, with 18 bases sitting between them. Per germline, CDR1 SEHNR and CDR2 FQNEAQ (reference sequence). CDR3 sequence: CASSPAGFRSTGELFF. CDR3 nucleotide sequence: TGTGCCAGCAGCCCCGCCGGCTTCCGATCGACCGGGGAGCTGTTTTTT. Drawing the rest from reference TRBV7-9 and TRBJ2-2, the complete variable domain is DTGVSQNPRHKITKRGQNVTFRCDPISEHNRLYWYRQTLGQGPEFLTYFQNEAQLEKSRLLSDRFSAERPKGSFSTLEIQRTEQGDSAMYLCASSPAGFRSTGELFFGEGSRLTVL.

The chain recombines TRBV24-1 with TRBJ2-5; 9 nucleotides line up with TRBD1. Germline CDR1 reads KGHDR; CDR2 reads SFDVKD. V shed 6 bases and J 7 bases; nucleotides not matched to a gene: 8. The CDR3 runs to 14 residues. The CDR3: CATSPDRGFGTQYF. The CDR3 nucleotides are TGTGCCACCAGTCCAGACAGGGGGTTCGGGACCCAGTACTTC.